These T cell receptor beta chains were read from a single sample in a study of long-term antiretroviral therapy in people with HIV. Only in-frame clones appear in the TCRdb table, and some are missing; sequencing was by immunoSEQ multiplex PCR. The table has over 15,000 clones, approximately 79% seen once. The sequences come from unsorted PBMCs, collected at the start of antiretroviral therapy, before treatment. The receptors originated from a young man with HIV. Each CDR3 is given with its conserved first and last residue. Each record gives: V gene, clone size, D gene, J gene, CDR3 length, CDR3 DNA, CDR3 protein. The D gene is left open where the match is weak. Rows may omit the clone size; those that give it use once, few, many or a size class.

>TRBV2|once|-|TRBJ1-5|15
TGTGCCAGCAGCTCGGGACACCTCAGGGGTCAGCCCCAGCATTTT
CASSSGHLRGQPQHF
>TRBV19|-|TRBD1|TRBJ2-5|15
TGTGCCAGTAGTGCCCTTGGACAGGGCCAAGAGACCCAGTACTTC
CASSALGQGQETQYF
>TRBV29-1|-|-|TRBJ2-6|15
TGCAGCGTTTTTGGACTTCCCTCTGGGGCCAACGTCCTGACTTTC
CSVFGLPSGANVLTF
>TRBV7-2|-|-|TRBJ1-4|15
TGTGCCAGCAGCTTAAACGGGGGGGATAATGAAAAACTGTTTTTT
CASSLNGGDNEKLFF
>TRBV6-6|few|-|TRBJ2-2|13
TGTGCCAGCGCCCCCTTGAACACCGGGGAGCTGTTTTTT
CASAPLNTGELFF
>TRBV29-1|-|-|TRBJ1-2|15
TGCAGCGTTGGAGCGCGAGCGCGGGACCCACAGGGCTACACCTTC
CSVGARARDPQGYTF
>TRBV5-1|medium-sized|TRBD2|TRBJ2-5|15
TGCGCCAGCAGCTTCTGGACTAGCGGCCAAGAGACCCAGTACTTC
CASSFWTSGQETQYF
>TRBV9|-|-|TRBJ2-3|13
TGTGCCAGCAGCGAGCGGTACACAGATACGCAGTATTTT
CASSERYTDTQYF
>TRBV5-1|-|TRBD1|TRBJ2-7|15
TGCGCCAGCAGCTTGGGGACAGGGGCTTCCTACGAGCAGTACTTC
CASSLGTGASYEQYF
>TRBV4-2|-|-|TRBJ1-5|14
TGTGCCAGCAGCCAGTTCGGGGGCAATCAGCCCCAGCATTTT
CASSQFGGNQPQHF
>TRBV4-2|once|TRBD2|TRBJ2-7|14
TGTGCCAGCGGGGATCTAGCGGGCACCTACGAGCAGTACTTC
CASGDLAGTYEQYF
>TRBV7-2|once|TRBD2|TRBJ2-3|18
TGTGCCAGCAGCTTAGGGGTGGGTAGCGGGAGGGCTATGGATACGCAGTATTTT
CASSLGVGSGRAMDTQYF
>TRBV6-6|-|-|TRBJ1-1|13
TGTGCCAGCAGTTACTCCCTGGACACTGAAGCTTTCTTT
CASSYSLDTEAFF
>TRBV4-3|-|TRBD2|TRBJ2-1|18
TGCGCCAGCAGCCAAGATAGTACGTACACTAGCGGGTACAATGAGCAGTTCTTC
CASSQDSTYTSGYNEQFF
>TRBV19|-|-|TRBJ2-1|15
TGTGCCAGTAGTTTCTACGCTGGCTCCTACAATGAGCAGTTCTTC
CASSFYAGSYNEQFF
>TRBV6-5|-|TRBD1|TRBJ2-7|13
TGTGCCAGCAGTCAGCGACAGGGATATGAGCAGTACTTC
CASSQRQGYEQYF
>TRBV7-6|-|TRBD2|TRBJ2-1|14
TGTGCCAGCAGTCTTCCGGGACTAGCTCCCGAGCAGTTCTTC
CASSLPGLAPEQFF
>TRBV25-1|once|-|TRBJ2-1|13
TGTGCCAGCAGTGTGGGGCAGACGGATGAGCAGTTCTTC
CASSVGQTDEQFF
>TRBV7-8|-|-|TRBJ2-7|13
TGTGCCAGCAGCTTAGGCAGGGTCAGCGAGCAGTACTTC
CASSLGRVSEQYF
>TRBV29-1|-|TRBD2|TRBJ2-3|15
TGCAGCGTTGACGGGAGGGCCGTACTTAGAGATACGCAGTATTTT
CSVDGRAVLRDTQYF
>TRBV2|-|-|TRBJ2-2|14
TGTGCCAGCAGTGTGAAGCGGAGCACCGGGGAGCTGTTTTTT
CASSVKRSTGELFF
>TRBV19|once|TRBD1|TRBJ1-5|15
TGTGCCAGTAGCAACCGACAGGGGGGGGATCAGCCCCAGCATTTT
CASSNRQGGDQPQHF
>TRBV5-1|-|TRBD1|TRBJ2-1|16
TGCGCCAGCAGCCTCGAGGGGACAGGGGTTTACAATGAGCAGTTCTTC
CASSLEGTGVYNEQFF
>TRBV2|-|-|TRBJ1-1|11
TGTGCCAGCACCGAGCGGACGGGAGCTTTCTTT
CASTERTGAFF
>TRBV5-4|once|TRBD2|TRBJ2-1|15
TGTGCCAGCAGCTTACCGGGACTAGCGGGAGATGAGCAGTTCTTC
CASSLPGLAGDEQFF
>TRBV11-2|-|TRBD2|TRBJ2-5|15
TGTGCCAGCAGCTTAGGCCCTAGCGGCCAAGAGACCCAGTACTTC
CASSLGPSGQETQYF
>TRBV7-9|-|-|TRBJ1-1|14
TGTGCCAGCAGCTTAGGGGACATGAACACTGAAGCTTTCTTT
CASSLGDMNTEAFF
>TRBV7-8|-|-|TRBJ1-5|15
TGTGCCAGCAGCTTAAGGGAAAATAGCAATCAGCCCCAGCATTTT
CASSLRENSNQPQHF
>TRBV27|-|TRBD2|TRBJ2-7|14
TGTGCCAGCAGTTTAACGCTAGCGGGAGGATATCGGTACTTC
CASSLTLAGGYRYF
>TRBV21-1|-|-|TRBJ2-1|16
TGTGCCAGCAGCAAGACTCCTTGGACAGGGGTGGATGAGCAGTTCTTC
CASSKTPWTGVDEQFF
>TRBV7-8|-|-|TRBJ2-6|14
TGTGCCAGCAGCTTTATCGGTGGGGCCAACGTCCTGACTTTC
CASSFIGGANVLTF
>TRBV4-3|-|TRBD1|TRBJ2-7|14
TGCGCCAGCAGCCACGGACAGGGTCTGGGTGAGCAGTACTTC
CASSHGQGLGEQYF
>TRBV15|-|-|TRBJ2-1|13
TGTGCCACCAGCAGAGATTGGGGGAGTGAGCAGTTCTTC
CATSRDWGSEQFF
>TRBV11-2|-|TRBD1|TRBJ2-7|13
TGTGCCAGCAGCAGGGACAGCACCTACGAGCAGTACTTC
CASSRDSTYEQYF
>TRBV11-2|-|TRBD2|TRBJ2-4|16
TGTGCCAGCAGCTTAGCCAGGGAGGGGATCGGAAACATTCAGTACTTC
CASSLAREGIGNIQYF
>TRBV7-9|few|-|TRBJ2-7|12
TGTGCCAGCAGCTTTGTCTGGGGAGAAGAGTACTTC
CASSFVWGEEYF
>TRBV18|-|-|TRBJ1-3|17
TGTGCCAGCTCACGATTGGAGGGCCAGCGCTCTGGAAACACCATATATTTT
CASSRLEGQRSGNTIYF
>TRBV7-9|-|TRBD2|TRBJ2-3|15
TGTGCCAGCAGCCGGACTAGCGAGTACACAGATACGCAGTATTTT
CASSRTSEYTDTQYF
>TRBV25-1|-|-|TRBJ1-1|14
TGTGCCAGCATCGGGGCATCCCAGAACACTGAAGCTTTCTTT
CASIGASQNTEAFF
>TRBV28|-|-|TRBJ1-4|14
TGTGCCAGCAGGCGACAGTACGTGGATGAAAAACTGTTTTTT
CASRRQYVDEKLFF
>TRBV29-1|-|TRBD2|TRBJ2-3|14
TGCAGCGTTGTCCCAGCGGGAGAACTAGATACGCAGTATTTT
CSVVPAGELDTQYF
>TRBV7-9|-|-|TRBJ1-4|16
TGTGCCAGCAGCCCCCTTTTGGGCGGAATAAATGAAAAACTGTTTTTT
CASSPLLGGINEKLFF
>TRBV10-1|-|TRBD2|TRBJ2-2|15
TGCGCCTTTTCGACTAGCGGGAGTGTGGACGGGGAGCTGTTTTTT
CAFSTSGSVDGELFF